The source of this T cell receptor beta chain is a study of blood T cell repertoires in COVID-19. Looking at the study overall: The United States, Italy and Spain provided the acute and convalescent COVID-19 samples. T cells, B-cell-depleted T cells, or PBMCs provided the cDNA or gDNA that served as material.

As originally analysed: Estimates of nucleated cell counts were drawn from the amplification of reference gene primers. Clones were sequenced by immunoSEQ multiplex PCR, and TCRdb holds only the in-frame ones, with some missing. That table gives V, J and clone size, and the DNA gave D and trimming. The sample records around 93,000 clones, about 90% being singletons. Germline CDR1 and CDR2: LNHNV and YYDKDF (reference sequence). The V and J ends lost 8 bases and 3 bases respectively, with 13 bases between them. The CDR3 contains 13 residues. Seattle's cohort entered during active infection and was followed longitudinally.

Sample: peripheral blood. The rearrangement joins TRBV15 to TRBJ1-2, with D unclear. This TCR was recovered from a man in his late teens or twenties with COVID-19, enrolled during active disease. DNA for the CDR3: TGTGCCACCTGGAAAAAGGAGGACTATGGCTACACCTTC. Translating it yields CATWKKEDYGYTF.